The next 11 T cell receptor beta chains were all read from a single sample in a study of cytomegalovirus exposure and HLA in healthy donors. With 60 Vbeta and 13 Jbeta primers, the PCR was carried out. Libraries were prepared by immunoSEQ multiplex PCR; TCRdb keeps only in-frame clonotypes and omits some of them. The table lists roughly 100,000 clones, approximately 12% of them singletons. The specimen sequenced was PBMCs. Source of these receptors: a man aged 40-55 years in good health and CMV-seropositive.

V and J are TRBV13 and TRBJ2-2; perhaps TRBD1 as D (6 bases). Germline V gene data show CDR1 as PRHDT and CDR2 as FYEKMQ (reference sequence). This CDR3 has 14 amino acids. Trimming pared 6 bases from V and 8 bases from J, leaving 16 bases between. CDR3 coding DNA: TGTGCCAGCAGTTCTCTTGACAGGCCGGGGGAGCTGTTTTTT. Residues: CASSSLDRPGELFF.

J is TRBJ2-1 and V is TRBV13; 10 nucleotides match TRBD2. The trim removed 8 bases at V and 3 bases at J, leaving 13 bases unmatched. The CDR3 runs 17 residues. Germline-derived CDR1 and CDR2 are PRHDT and FYEKMQ (reference sequence). The CDR3 protein is CASYGVLAGGYYNEQFF. CDR3 DNA: TGTGCCAGCTATGGCGTTTTAGCGGGAGGATACTACAATGAGCAGTTCTTC.

This clone has more than one count but fewer than ten. V is TRBV27 and J is TRBJ2-1, with TRBD1 as a possible D gene (6 bases). Per germline, CDR1 MNHEY and CDR2 SMNVEV (reference sequence). The CDR3 runs 15 residues. V was cut by 6 bases and J by 3 bases, with 15 bases left in between. As DNA, the CDR3 is TGTGCCAGCAGCTACGGGGTAGGGGGCTACAATGAGCAGTTCTTC. It translates to CASSYGVGGYNEQFF.

The chain joins TRBV10-3 to TRBJ2-5; 13 bases agree with TRBD2. CDR3 length equals 16 residues. With 1 base clipped from V and 2 bases from J, the junction kept 1 base outside the gene matches. Germline V gene sequence: CDR1 ENHRY, CDR2 SYGVKD. The CDR3 here is CAISEWGLAGQETQYF. In DNA, the CDR3 is TGTGCCATCAGTGAGTGGGGACTAGCGGGGCAAGAGACCCAGTACTTC.

This chain connects TRBV28 to TRBJ1-5, with 9 bases lining up with TRBD1. V shed 5 bases and J 6 bases; nucleotides not matched to a gene: 8. Germline V gene sequence: CDR1 MDHEN, CDR2 SYDVKM. This CDR3 has 15 residues. CDR3 sequence reads: CASSPPGTGTQPQHF. The CDR3 region has the DNA TGTGCCAGCAGTCCGCCCGGGACAGGGACTCAGCCCCAGCATTTT.

The chain joins TRBV7-2 to TRBJ1-2; D gene unclear. Trimming took off 5 bases at V and 0 bases at J, with 10 bases between the two ends. CDR3 length: 14 amino acids. CDR1 is SGHTA and CDR2 is FQGNSA in the germline V gene. Here the CDR3 DNA reads TGTGCCAGCAGCCCCCCTGGAGCTAACTATGGCTACACCTTC. Amino acid sequence: CASSPPGANYGYTF.

The chain is built from TRBV18 and TRBJ2-7; no clear D gene. Germline CDR1 reads KGHSH; CDR2 reads LQKENI. This CDR3 comprises 14 residues. V shed 3 bases and J shed 1 base, with 10 bases lying between them. CDR3 sequence (DNA): TGTGCCAGCTCACCCAACACCCTTTCCTACGAGCAGTACTTC. It codes for CASSPNTLSYEQYF.

This clone was seen more than once but under ten times. The V call is TRBV9, the J call TRBJ1-2, with TRBD1 matching over 7 bases. The V segment lost 3 bases and the J segment 4 bases; nucleotides outside the gene matches: 9. The CDR3 contains 15 residues. Germline V gene data show CDR1 as SGDLS and CDR2 as YYNGEE. In nucleotides, the CDR3 is TGTGCCAGCAGCGGCAAGACAGGGTTTCCCTATGGCTACACCTTC. Its protein is CASSGKTGFPYGYTF.

The V and J genes are TRBV7-9 and TRBJ2-5, with D possibly being TRBD1 (6 bases). V lost 2 bases and J 7 bases, leaving 17 bases between the germline ends. The CDR3 is 15 amino acids. Germline-derived CDR1 and CDR2 are SEHNR and FQNEAQ (reference sequence). The CDR3 reads CASSLRGIGIGTQYF. CDR3 DNA sequence: TGTGCCAGCAGCTTAAGGGGGATAGGAATCGGGACCCAGTACTTC. The complete variable domain, with remaining parts taken from reference TRBV7-9 and TRBJ2-5, reads DTGVSQNPRHKITKRGQNVTFRCDPISEHNRLYWYRQTLGQGPEFLTYFQNEAQLEKSRLLSDRFSAERPKGSFSTLEIQRTEQGDSAMYLCASSLRGIGIGTQYFGPGTRLLVL.

The chain employs TRBV6-5 and TRBJ1-5; TRBD1 is a possible D gene (6 bases). The germline V and J ends were trimmed by 3 bases and 6 bases, with 12 bases remaining between them. Germline V gene sequence: CDR1 MNHEY, CDR2 SVGAGI. The CDR3 length is 14 residues. CDR3 amino acids: CASSYSDRIQPQHF. The CDR3 nucleotides read TGTGCCAGCAGTTATTCCGACAGGATTCAGCCCCAGCATTTT.

This clone was detected only a few times. The V and J genes are TRBV6-5 and TRBJ2-7; the D is unclear. The CDR3 loop spans 11 amino acids. Trimming cost V 5 bases and J 4 bases, with 6 bases left between them. CDR1 and CDR2 (germline): MNHEY, SVGAGI. CDR3 sequence (DNA): TGTGCCAGCAGTACAGATTACGAGCAGTACTTC. Translating gives CASSTDYEQYF.